A single T cell receptor (beta chain) is shown here with its context. No antigen is known for it. CDR1 is LGHNA and CDR2 is YSLEER in the germline V gene. This CDR3 is built from 18 residues. Trimming removed 0 bases at V and 6 bases at J, with 22 bases between. TCRdb redid the calling of the 5' RACE reads with MiXCR, one entry per CDR3 protein. The profile shows hundreds of thousands of distinct CDR3 sequences, roughly an eighth of them singletons. This sample is drawn from a study of T cells after yellow fever vaccination. Study results and caveats: A small proportion of clonotypes was detected in both the CD4 and CD8 compartments. Most clones from primary vaccination resurfaced after the booster (nearly 97% CD4, over 85% CD8).

The sequencing used PBMCs, collected on the day of the yellow fever booster vaccination. This TCR was recovered from a man aged 30 to 39 who received the YFV17D yellow fever vaccine. The J gene is TRBJ2-3, the V gene TRBV4-3; D call uncertain. The CDR3 sequence is CASSQDFPPSSPLDTQYF. The CDR3 DNA sequence: TGCGCCAGCAGCCAAGATTTCCCGCCGTCATCCCCGCTCGATACGCAGTATTTT.